Each of the 2 T cell receptor beta chains below was sequenced from the same sample in a study of cytomegalovirus exposure and HLA in healthy donors (dated by TCRdb to about 2017). Receptor amplification or capture employed the immunoSEQ multiplex PCR assay. TCRdb retrieved this table from immuneACCESS and kept in-frame rearrangements only. Not all clones are present; in checked studies, unresolved V genes account for under half, and no reason is known for the remainder. In all, the sample holds about 160,000 clones, and roughly 96% of those were seen once. The ten largest clones represent under 0.9% of the sample. Input material: PBMCs. All receptors come from a woman aged 18 to 35 in good health and CMV-seronegative.

The genes are TRBV7-2 and TRBJ1-6; D uncertain. The CDR3 spans 12 residues. Germline values: CDR1 SGHTA, CDR2 FQGNSA. The V and J ends lost 5 bases and 4 bases respectively, with 3 bases between them. The CDR3 region is CASSPYNSPLHF. CDR3 in DNA: TGTGCCAGCAGCCCGTATAATTCACCCCTCCACTTT.

This clone was observed a single time. The V and J genes are TRBV19 and TRBJ1-1; 8 bases are a match to TRBD1. There are 16 residues in the CDR3. Germline trimming cut 3 bases from V and 6 bases from J; bases unmatched to any gene: 12. From germline, CDR1 is LNHDA and CDR2 SQIVND (reference sequence). The CDR3 DNA sequence: TGTGCCAGTAGTATTCTCCCCAGGGGGCGCGTTTCTGAAGCTTTCTTT. Protein sequence: CASSILPRGRVSEAFF.